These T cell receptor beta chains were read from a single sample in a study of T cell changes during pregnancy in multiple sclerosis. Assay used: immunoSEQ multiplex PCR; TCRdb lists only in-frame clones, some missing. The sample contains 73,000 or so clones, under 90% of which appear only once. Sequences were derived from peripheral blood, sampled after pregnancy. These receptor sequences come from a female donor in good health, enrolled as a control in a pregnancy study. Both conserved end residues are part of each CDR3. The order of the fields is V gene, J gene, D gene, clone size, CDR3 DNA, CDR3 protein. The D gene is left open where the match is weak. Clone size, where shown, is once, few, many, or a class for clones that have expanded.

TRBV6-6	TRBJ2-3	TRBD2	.	TGTGCCAGCAGCTGGTCTAGCGGGGGATCAGATACGCAGTATTTT	CASSWSSGGSDTQYF
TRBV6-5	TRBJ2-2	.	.	TGTGCCAGCAGTTTTGGTACAGGGTGGGACACCGGGGAGCTGTTTTTT	CASSFGTGWDTGELFF
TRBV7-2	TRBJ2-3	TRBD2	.	TGTGCCAGCAGCTCACTAGCGGCGACCAATTTT	CASSSLAATNF
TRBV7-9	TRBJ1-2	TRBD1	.	TGTGCCAGCAGCTATGGACAGGGGGCTGGTGGCTACACCTTC	CASSYGQGAGGYTF
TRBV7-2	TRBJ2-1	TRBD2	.	TGTGCCAGCAGTTTAAGCGGGGGGGGATACAATGAGCAGTTCTTC	CASSLSGGGYNEQFF
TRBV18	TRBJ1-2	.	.	TGTGCCAGCTCACCGAACGCAGGGGATGGCTACACCTTC	CASSPNAGDGYTF
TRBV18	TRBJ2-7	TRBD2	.	TGTGCCAGCTCACCAATCCCTGCGGGACTACATCACTACGAGCAGTACTTC	CASSPIPAGLHHYEQYF
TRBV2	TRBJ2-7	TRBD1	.	TGTGCCAGCAGGAGGGACAGGGGGCGCGACGAGCAGTACTTC	CASRRDRGRDEQYF
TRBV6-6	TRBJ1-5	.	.	TGTGCCAGCAGTTACGCGACGGGGGATCAGCCCCAGCATTTT	CASSYATGDQPQHF
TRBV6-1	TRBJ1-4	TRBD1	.	TGTGCCACTACAGGGGGGGCAGGGTCTGAAAAACTGTTTTTT	CATTGGAGSEKLFF
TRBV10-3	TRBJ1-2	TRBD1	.	TGTGCCATCAGCCCCGACAGGGACGCTAACTATGGCTACACCTTC	CAISPDRDANYGYTF
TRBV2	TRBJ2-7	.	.	TGTGCCAGCAACCCGGTGGGACTTCAAGGCTACGAGCAGTACTTC	CASNPVGLQGYEQYF
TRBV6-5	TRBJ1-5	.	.	TGTGCCAGCAGTTCACAGGGACACAATCAGCCCCAGCATTTT	CASSSQGHNQPQHF
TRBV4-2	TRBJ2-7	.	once	TGTGCCAGCAGCCAAGAAGTTCACGGGAGCTCCTACGAGCAGTACTTC	CASSQEVHGSSYEQYF
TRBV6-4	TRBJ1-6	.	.	TGTGCCAGCAGTGATCGGCGGGATTCACCCCTCCACTTT	CASSDRRDSPLHF
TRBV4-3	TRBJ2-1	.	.	TGCGCCAGCAGCCAAGATTTTTGGGGGCCAGGTGAGCAGTTCTTC	CASSQDFWGPGEQFF
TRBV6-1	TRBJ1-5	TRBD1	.	TGTGCCAGCAAACCGGGACAGGGTAACAATCAGCCCCAGCATTTT	CASKPGQGNNQPQHF
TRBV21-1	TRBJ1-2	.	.	TGTGCCAGCAGCAAGCTAGGACAGGGTCATAAGTTAAACACCTTC	CASSKLGQGHKLNTF
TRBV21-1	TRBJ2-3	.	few	TGTGCCAGCAGAACTTATCCAGATACGCAGTATTTT	CASRTYPDTQYF
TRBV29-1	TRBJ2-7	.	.	TGCAGCGTCCCGTCAGGTTGGTCCGGCTACGAGCAGTACTTC	CSVPSGWSGYEQYF
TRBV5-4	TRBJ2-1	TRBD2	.	TGTGCCAGCAGCTTCATAGCGGGGGGGCATATTGAGCAGTTCTTC	CASSFIAGGHIEQFF
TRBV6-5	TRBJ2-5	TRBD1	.	TGTGCCAGCAGTTACGGGACAGGTTACCAAGAGACCCAGTACTTC	CASSYGTGYQETQYF
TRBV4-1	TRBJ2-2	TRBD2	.	TGCGCCAGCAGCCAGTGGGGGGGAGCCGGGGAGCTGTTTTTT	CASSQWGGAGELFF
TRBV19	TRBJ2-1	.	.	TGTGCCAGTAGTGCCTCAGTCAATGAGCAGTTCTTC	CASSASVNEQFF
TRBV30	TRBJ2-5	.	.	TGTGCCTGGAGTGTTGGGGAGGCCCAGTACTTC	CAWSVGEAQYF
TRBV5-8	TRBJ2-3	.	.	TGTGCCAGCAGTTTGACGGTCCCAGATACGCAGTATTTT	CASSLTVPDTQYF
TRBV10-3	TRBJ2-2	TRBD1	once	TGTGCCATTCAGGACAGGGGTACCGGGGAGCTGTTTTTT	CAIQDRGTGELFF
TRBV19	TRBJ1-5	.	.	TGTGCCAGTAGTATAGATCGGTTCCAAAATCAGCCCCAGCATTTT	CASSIDRFQNQPQHF
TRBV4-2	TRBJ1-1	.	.	TGTGCCAGCAGCCAAGATTCTCGCGGGGCGAACACTGAAGCTTTCTTT	CASSQDSRGANTEAFF
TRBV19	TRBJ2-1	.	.	TGTGCCAGTATCGCGGGTCCTGGATCGGAATACTCCTACAATGAGCAGTTCTTC	CASIAGPGSEYSYNEQFF
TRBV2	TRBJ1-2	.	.	TGTGCCAGCAGCCTACGCGGTGGGGGGATTAACTATGGCTACACCTTC	CASSLRGGGINYGYTF
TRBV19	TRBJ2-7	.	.	TGTGCCAGTAGTGTCCCGGGGAGCTCCTACGAGCAGTACTTC	CASSVPGSSYEQYF
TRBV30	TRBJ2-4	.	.	TGTGCCTGGATTAGGAGACAGGCCAAAAACATTCAGTACTTC	CAWIRRQAKNIQYF
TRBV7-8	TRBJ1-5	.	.	TGTGCCAGCAGCCCGGGTCTCGGAGTAGATCAGCCCCAGCATTTT	CASSPGLGVDQPQHF
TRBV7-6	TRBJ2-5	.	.	TGTGCCAGCAGCCTGCTGGTCGGCCAAGAGACCCAGTACTTC	CASSLLVGQETQYF